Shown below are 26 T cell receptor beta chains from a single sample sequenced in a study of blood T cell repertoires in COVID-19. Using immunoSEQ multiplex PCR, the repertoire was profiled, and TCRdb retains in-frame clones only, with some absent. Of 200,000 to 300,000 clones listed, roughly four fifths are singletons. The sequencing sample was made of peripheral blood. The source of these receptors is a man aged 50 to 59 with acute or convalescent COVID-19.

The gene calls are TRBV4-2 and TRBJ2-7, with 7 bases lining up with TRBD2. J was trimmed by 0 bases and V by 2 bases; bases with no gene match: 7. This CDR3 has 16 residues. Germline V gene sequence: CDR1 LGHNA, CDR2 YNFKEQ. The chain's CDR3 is CASSQQKAGPSYEQYF. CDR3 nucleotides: TGTGCCAGCAGCCAACAGAAAGCGGGACCCTCCTACGAGCAGTACTTC.

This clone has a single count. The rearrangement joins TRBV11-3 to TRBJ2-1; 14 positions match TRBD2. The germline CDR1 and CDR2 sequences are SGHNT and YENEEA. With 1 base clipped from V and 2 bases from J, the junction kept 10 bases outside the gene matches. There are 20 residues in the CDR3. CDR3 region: CASSLGSRGLAGVPYNEQFF. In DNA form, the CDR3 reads TGTGCCAGCAGCTTAGGATCTCGGGGACTAGCGGGAGTCCCCTACAATGAGCAGTTCTTC.

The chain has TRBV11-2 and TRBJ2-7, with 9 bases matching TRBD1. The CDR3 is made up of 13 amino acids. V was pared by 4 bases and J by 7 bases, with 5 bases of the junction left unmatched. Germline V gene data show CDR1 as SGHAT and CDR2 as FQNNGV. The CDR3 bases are TGTGCCAGCAGCTGGACAGGGGCTGGAGAGCAGTACTTC. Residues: CASSWTGAGEQYF.

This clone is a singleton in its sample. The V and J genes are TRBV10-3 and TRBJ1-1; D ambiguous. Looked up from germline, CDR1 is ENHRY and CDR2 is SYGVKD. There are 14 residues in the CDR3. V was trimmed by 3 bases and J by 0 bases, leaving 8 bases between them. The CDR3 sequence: CAISEQSMNTEAFF. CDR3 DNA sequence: TGTGCCATCAGTGAACAGTCCATGAACACTGAAGCTTTCTTT.

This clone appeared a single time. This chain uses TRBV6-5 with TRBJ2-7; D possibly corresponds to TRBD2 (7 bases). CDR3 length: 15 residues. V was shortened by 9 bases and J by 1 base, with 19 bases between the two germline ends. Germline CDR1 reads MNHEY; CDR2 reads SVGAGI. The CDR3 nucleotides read TGTGCCAGTCGGTGGGGGCAGGGAGGGTCCTACGAGCAGTACTTC. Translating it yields CASRWGQGGSYEQYF.

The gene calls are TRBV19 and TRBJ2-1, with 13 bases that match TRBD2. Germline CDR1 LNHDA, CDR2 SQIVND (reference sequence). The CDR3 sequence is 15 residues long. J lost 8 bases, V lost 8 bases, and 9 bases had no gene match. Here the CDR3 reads CASLKTSGGYHEQFF. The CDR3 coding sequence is TGTGCCAGTCTAAAGACTAGCGGGGGGTATCATGAGCAGTTCTTC.

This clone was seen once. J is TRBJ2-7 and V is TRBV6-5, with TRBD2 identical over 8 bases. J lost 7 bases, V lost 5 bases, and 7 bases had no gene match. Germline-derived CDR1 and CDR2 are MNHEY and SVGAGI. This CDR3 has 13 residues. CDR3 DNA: TGTGCCAGCAGTCCTCCGGGGGGGAGGGAGCAGTACTTC. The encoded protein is CASSPPGGREQYF.

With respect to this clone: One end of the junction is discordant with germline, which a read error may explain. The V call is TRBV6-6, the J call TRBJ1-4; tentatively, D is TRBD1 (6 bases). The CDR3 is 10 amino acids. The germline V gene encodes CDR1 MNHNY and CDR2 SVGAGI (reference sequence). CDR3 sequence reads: CASGQNLVLF. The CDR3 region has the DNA TGTGCCAGCGGACAGAACCTCGTTCTATTT.

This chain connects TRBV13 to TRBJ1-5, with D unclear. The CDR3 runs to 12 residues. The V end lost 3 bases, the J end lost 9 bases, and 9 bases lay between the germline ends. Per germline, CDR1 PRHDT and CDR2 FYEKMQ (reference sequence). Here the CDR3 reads CASSFAAGPQHF. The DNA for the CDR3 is TGTGCCAGCAGCTTCGCCGCGGGGCCCCAGCATTTT.

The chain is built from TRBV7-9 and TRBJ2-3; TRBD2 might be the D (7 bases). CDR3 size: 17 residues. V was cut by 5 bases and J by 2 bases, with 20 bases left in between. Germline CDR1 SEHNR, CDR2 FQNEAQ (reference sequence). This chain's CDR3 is CASSALIGGAFTDTQYF. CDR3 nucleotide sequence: TGTGCCAGCAGCGCCCTGATTGGGGGGGCATTCACAGATACGCAGTATTTT.

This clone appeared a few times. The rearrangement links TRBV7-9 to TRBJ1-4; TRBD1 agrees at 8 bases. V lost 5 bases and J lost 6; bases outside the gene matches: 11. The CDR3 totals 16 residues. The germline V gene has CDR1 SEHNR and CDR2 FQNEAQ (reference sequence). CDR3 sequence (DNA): TGTGCCAGCAGCCCAAAGACCGGACAGGGTTATGAAAAACTGTTTTTT. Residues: CASSPKTGQGYEKLFF. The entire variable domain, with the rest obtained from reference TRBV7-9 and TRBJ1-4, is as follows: DTGVSQNPRHKITKRGQNVTFRCDPISEHNRLYWYRQTLGQGPEFLTYFQNEAQLEKSRLLSDRFSAERPKGSFSTLEIQRTEQGDSAMYLCASSPKTGQGYEKLFFGSGTQLSVL.

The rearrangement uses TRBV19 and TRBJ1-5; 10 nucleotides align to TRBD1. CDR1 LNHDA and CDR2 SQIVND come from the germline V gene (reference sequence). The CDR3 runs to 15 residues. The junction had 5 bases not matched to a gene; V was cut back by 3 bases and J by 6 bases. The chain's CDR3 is CASSIRQGASQPQHF. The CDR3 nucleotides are TGTGCCAGTAGTATCCGACAGGGGGCGAGTCAGCCCCAGCATTTT. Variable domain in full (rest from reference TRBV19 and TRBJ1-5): DGGITQSPKYLFRKEGQNVTLSCEQNLNHDAMYWYRQDPGQGLRLIYYSQIVNDFQKGDIAEGYSVSREKKESFPLTVTSAQKNPTAFYLCASSIRQGASQPQHFGDGTRLSIL.

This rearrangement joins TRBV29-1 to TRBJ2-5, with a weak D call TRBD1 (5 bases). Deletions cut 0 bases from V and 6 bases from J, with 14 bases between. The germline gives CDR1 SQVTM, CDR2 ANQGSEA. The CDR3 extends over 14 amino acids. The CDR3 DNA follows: TGCAGCGTTGAAGATCGCCCAGGGCTTCAGACCCAGTACTTC. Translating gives CSVEDRPGLQTQYF.

The CDR3 here is CASSYRGSRDEQFF. The CDR3 region has the DNA TGTGCCAGCAGTTACCGCGGGAGTCGCGATGAGCAGTTCTTC. The chain links TRBV6-2 or TRBV6-3 to TRBJ2-1, with 7 bases aligning to TRBD2. Germline loops: CDR1 MNHEY, CDR2 SVGEGT. V gave up 2 bases and J gave up 8 bases; unmatched junction bases: 6. The CDR3 loop spans 14 amino acids.

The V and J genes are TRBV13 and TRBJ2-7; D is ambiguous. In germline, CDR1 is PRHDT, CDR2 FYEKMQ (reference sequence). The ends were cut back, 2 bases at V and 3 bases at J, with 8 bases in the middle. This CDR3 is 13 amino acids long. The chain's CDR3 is CASSLRPSYEQYF. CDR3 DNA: TGTGCCAGCAGCTTACGTCCCAGCTACGAGCAGTACTTC.

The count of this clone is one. The CDR3 DNA follows: TGCGCCAGCAGTCCGGGGGATAATTCACCCCTCCACTTT. Amino acid sequence: CASSPGDNSPLHF. The chain has TRBV5-1 and TRBJ1-6, with a tentative D call TRBD1 (5 bases). The germline CDR1 and CDR2 sequences are SGHRS and YFSETQ. The V end was cut by 5 bases, the J end by 5 bases, with 8 bases between. CDR3 length: 13 amino acids.

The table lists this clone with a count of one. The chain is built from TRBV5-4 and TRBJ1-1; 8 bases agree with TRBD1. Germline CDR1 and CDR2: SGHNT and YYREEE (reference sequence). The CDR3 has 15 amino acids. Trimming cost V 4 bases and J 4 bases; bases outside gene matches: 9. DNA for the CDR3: TGTGCCAGCAGCGCCAACAGGGGGGGAAGCACTGAAGCTTTCTTT. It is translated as CASSANRGGSTEAFF. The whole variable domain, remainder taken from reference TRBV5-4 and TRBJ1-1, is ETGVTQSPTHLIKTRGQQVTLRCSSQSGHNTVSWYQQALGQGPQFIFQYYREEENGRGNFPPRFSGLQFPNYSSELNVNALELDDSALYLCASSANRGGSTEAFFGQGTRLTVV.

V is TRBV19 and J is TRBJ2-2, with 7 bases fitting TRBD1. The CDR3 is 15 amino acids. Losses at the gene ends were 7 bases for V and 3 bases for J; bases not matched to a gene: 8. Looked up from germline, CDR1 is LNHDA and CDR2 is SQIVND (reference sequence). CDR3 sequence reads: CASTQGQSDTGELFF. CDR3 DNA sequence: TGTGCCAGTACCCAGGGACAGTCTGACACCGGGGAGCTGTTTTTT.

The CDR3 DNA follows: TGTGCCATCAGTGAACCGGGACAGGGTTACGAGCAGTACTTC. Protein: CAISEPGQGYEQYF. The rearrangement uses TRBV10-3 and TRBJ2-7, with 9 bases that match TRBD1. Germline CDR1 and CDR2: ENHRY and SYGVKD. V dropped 3 bases and J dropped 4; count of bases not matched to a gene: 4. This CDR3 region has 14 residues.

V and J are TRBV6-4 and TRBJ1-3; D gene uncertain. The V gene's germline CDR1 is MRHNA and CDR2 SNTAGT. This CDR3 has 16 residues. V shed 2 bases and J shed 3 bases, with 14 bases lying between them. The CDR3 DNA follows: TGTGCCAGCAGTGACCCCGTCCTGCGAGGTGGAAACACCATATATTTT. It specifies CASSDPVLRGGNTIYF.

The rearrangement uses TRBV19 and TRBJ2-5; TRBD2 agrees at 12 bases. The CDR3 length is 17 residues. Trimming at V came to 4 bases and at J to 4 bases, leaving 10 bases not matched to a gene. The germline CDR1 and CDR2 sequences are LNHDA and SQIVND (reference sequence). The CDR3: CASSTPTSGSWLETQYF. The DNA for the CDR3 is TGTGCCAGTAGTACCCCGACTAGCGGGAGCTGGTTAGAGACCCAGTACTTC.

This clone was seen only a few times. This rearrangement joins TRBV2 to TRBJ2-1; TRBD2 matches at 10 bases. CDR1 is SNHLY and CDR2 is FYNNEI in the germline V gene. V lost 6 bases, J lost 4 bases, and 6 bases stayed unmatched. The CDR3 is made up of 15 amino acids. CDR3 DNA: TGTGCCAGCAGCGACGGGACTAGCGCGTACAATGAGCAGTTCTTC. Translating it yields CASSDGTSAYNEQFF.

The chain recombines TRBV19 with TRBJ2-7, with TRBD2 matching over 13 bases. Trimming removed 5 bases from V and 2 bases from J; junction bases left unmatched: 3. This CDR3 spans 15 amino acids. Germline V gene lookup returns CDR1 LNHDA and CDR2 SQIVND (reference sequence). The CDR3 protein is CASSLLAGGPYEQYF. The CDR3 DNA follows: TGTGCCAGTAGTTTACTAGCGGGAGGGCCCTACGAGCAGTACTTC.

CDR3 protein: CSASTPGGSDTQYF. CDR3 DNA: TGCAGTGCTAGTACACCCGGGGGTTCAGATACGCAGTATTTT. The V gene is TRBV20-1, the J gene TRBJ2-3; maybe TRBD2 (6 bases). CDR3 length equals 14 residues. Germline loops: CDR1 DFQATT, CDR2 SNEGSKA (reference sequence). The V end lost 3 bases, the J end lost 4 bases, and 14 bases lay between the germline ends.

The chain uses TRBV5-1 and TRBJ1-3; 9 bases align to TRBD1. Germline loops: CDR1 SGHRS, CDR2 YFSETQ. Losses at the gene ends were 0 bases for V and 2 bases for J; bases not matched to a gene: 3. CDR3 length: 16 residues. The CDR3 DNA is TGCGCCAGCAGCTTGGCGGGACAGGGCCCTGGAAACACCATATATTTT. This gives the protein CASSLAGQGPGNTIYF. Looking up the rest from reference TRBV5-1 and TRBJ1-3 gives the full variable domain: KAGVTQTPRYLIKTRGQQVTLSCSPISGHRSVSWYQQTPGQGLQFLFEYFSETQRNKGNFPGRFSGRQFSNSRSEMNVSTLELGDSALYLCASSLAGQGPGNTIYFGEGSWLTVV.

CDR3 coding DNA: TGTGCCAGCAGTATACCCACGGGGGGAGTTGATTCACCCCTCCACTTT. This gives the protein CASSIPTGGVDSPLHF. V usage is TRBV28 and J usage is TRBJ1-6; D perhaps matches TRBD1 (5 bases). The CDR3 contains 16 residues. Trimming removed 5 bases at V and 8 bases at J, with 19 bases between. Germline CDR1 is MDHEN and CDR2 is SYDVKM.